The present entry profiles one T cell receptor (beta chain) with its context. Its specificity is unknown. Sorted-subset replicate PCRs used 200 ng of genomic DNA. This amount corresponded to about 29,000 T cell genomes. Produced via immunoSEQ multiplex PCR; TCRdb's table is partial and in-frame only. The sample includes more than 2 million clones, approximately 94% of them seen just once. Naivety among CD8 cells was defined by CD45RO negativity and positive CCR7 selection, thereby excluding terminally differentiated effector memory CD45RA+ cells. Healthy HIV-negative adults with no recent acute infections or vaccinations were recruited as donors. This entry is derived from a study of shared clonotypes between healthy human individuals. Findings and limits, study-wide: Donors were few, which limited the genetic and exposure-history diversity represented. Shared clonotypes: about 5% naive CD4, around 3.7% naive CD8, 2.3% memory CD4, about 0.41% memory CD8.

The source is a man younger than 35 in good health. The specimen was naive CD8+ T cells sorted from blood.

The CDR3 spells CASSIGTDNNSPLHF. In nucleotides, the CDR3 is TGTGCCAGCAGCATAGGGACAGACAATAATTCACCCCTCCACTTT. The rearrangement uses TRBV6-5 and TRBJ1-6, with 7 bases fitting TRBD1. The CDR3 runs to 15 residues. Germline CDR1 and CDR2: MNHEY and SVGAGI. The V gene end was trimmed by 6 bases and the J gene end by 5 bases; junction bases not matched to a gene: 7.